Below, 18 T cell receptor beta chains from the same sample are listed, as sequenced in a study of OX40 agonist ivuxolimab in advanced cancers. Sequencing was performed with immunoSEQ multiplex PCR; in TCRdb, only in-frame clones are kept and a portion is missing. The sample has tens of thousands of clones, about nine tenths seen once; the top ten hold approximately 3%. The sample was CD4+ or CD8+ T cells sorted from blood, taken in a trial of the OX40 agonist ivuxolimab. All receptors come from an adult with an advanced solid tumor such as melanoma, head and neck, liver or kidney cancer.

The chain couples TRBV6-1 to TRBJ1-2; D unresolved. Trimming stripped 3 bases from V and 8 bases from J, with 16 bases between. The CDR3 length is 14 residues. Per germline, CDR1 MNHNS and CDR2 SASEGT. The chain's CDR3 is CASSETRVGRGYTF. As DNA, the CDR3 is TGTGCCAGCAGTGAGACACGGGTTGGAAGAGGCTACACCTTC.

This chain connects TRBV6-5 to TRBJ1-5; no clear D. This CDR3 has 12 amino acids. From germline, CDR1 is MNHEY and CDR2 SVGAGI. V lost 6 bases to trimming and J lost 9 bases, with 12 bases between them. CDR3 residues: CASSRDTGPQHF. As DNA, the CDR3 is TGTGCCAGCAGCCGAGACACTGGGCCCCAGCATTTT.

This chain joins TRBV6-1 and TRBJ1-4; 7 bases agree with TRBD1. J was trimmed by 4 bases and V by 6 bases; bases with no gene match: 5. Germline loops: CDR1 MNHNS, CDR2 SASEGT. This CDR3 has 14 amino acids. The CDR3 spells CASSQTGDNEKLFF. The CDR3 DNA sequence: TGTGCCAGCAGCCAAACAGGGGATAATGAAAAACTGTTTTTT.

This chain links TRBV5-1 with TRBJ2-1; TRBD2 might be the D (5 bases). Germline V CDR1 and CDR2: SGHRS, YFSETQ. The CDR3 extends over 15 amino acids. V gave up 8 bases and J gave up 2 bases, with 17 bases separating them. In DNA form, the CDR3 reads TGCGCCAGTACGTGGACTCCGAGTGCCTACAATGAGCAGTTCTTC. Its translation is CASTWTPSAYNEQFF.

The chain employs TRBV11-2 and TRBJ2-7, with D possibly matching TRBD1 (5 bases). The V gene lost 5 bases and the J gene lost 4 bases, with 9 bases spanning the gap. Germline values: CDR1 SGHAT, CDR2 FQNNGV. The CDR3 spans 12 residues. CDR3 amino acids: CASSPTAYEQYF. Written as DNA, the CDR3 is TGTGCCAGCAGCCCGACAGCTTACGAGCAGTACTTC.

This chain connects TRBV19 to TRBJ2-7; 7 bases line up with TRBD1. Germline V gene sequence: CDR1 LNHDA, CDR2 SQIVND (reference sequence). The CDR3 loop spans 17 amino acids. Germline trimming cut 4 bases from V and 0 bases from J; bases unmatched to any gene: 12. The CDR3 is CASSTSHDRASSYEQYF. The CDR3 nucleotides read TGTGCCAGTAGTACATCTCACGACAGGGCGTCCTCCTACGAGCAGTACTTC.

The chain joins TRBV29-1 to TRBJ2-7, with 10 bases identical to TRBD2. The germline CDR1 and CDR2 sequences are SQVTM and ANQGSEA. Losses at the gene ends were 4 bases for V and 7 bases for J; bases not matched to a gene: 16. The CDR3 is 16 amino acids. The CDR3: CSVAPIVTSGTLEQYF. Here the CDR3 DNA reads TGCAGCGTTGCCCCCATTGTTACTAGCGGGACTTTAGAGCAGTACTTC.

The chain employs TRBV7-8 and TRBJ2-5, with 7 bases matching TRBD1. The J call may be wrong; the DNA end is better matched by TRBJ2-7. The CDR3 spans 15 residues. Germline V lookup: CDR1 SGHVS, CDR2 FQNEAQ. The CDR3 DNA is TGTGCCAGCAGCTTAGATGGACAGGCAGAGTACGAGCAGTACTTC. Translation gives CASSLDGQAEYEQYF.

V is TRBV6-1 and J is TRBJ1-2; 8 bases align to TRBD1. The V segment lost 3 bases and the J segment 1 base; nucleotides outside the gene matches: 10. The CDR3 covers 17 residues. Germline values: CDR1 MNHNS, CDR2 SASEGT. As DNA, the CDR3 is TGTGCCAGCAGTGAGTATTCCGGGACAGGATTTAACTATGGCTACACCTTC. This encodes CASSEYSGTGFNYGYTF.

V gene TRBV7-9 combines with J gene TRBJ2-6, with 8 bases matching TRBD1. CDR1 is SEHNR and CDR2 is FQNEAQ in the germline V gene (reference sequence). Trimming took 5 bases from V and 3 from J; bases not matched to a gene: 3. This CDR3 region has 15 residues. DNA for the CDR3: TGTGCCAGCAGCCTGACAGGGGTTGGGGCCAACGTCCTGACTTTC. It is translated as CASSLTGVGANVLTF. The whole variable domain, filled in from reference TRBV7-9 and TRBJ2-6, reads DTGVSQNPRHKITKRGQNVTFRCDPISEHNRLYWYRQTLGQGPEFLTYFQNEAQLEKSRLLSDRFSAERPKGSFSTLEIQRTEQGDSAMYLCASSLTGVGANVLTFGAGSRLTVL.

This clone appeared once. V gene TRBV6-5 combines with J gene TRBJ2-7; TRBD1 agrees at 11 bases. CDR3 length equals 15 residues. Per the germline V gene, CDR1 is MNHEY and CDR2 is SVGAGI. V lost 4 bases, J lost 3 bases, and 5 bases stayed unmatched. The CDR3 loop is CASSFPGQGVYEQYF. The DNA for the CDR3 is TGTGCCAGCAGTTTTCCGGGACAGGGGGTCTACGAGCAGTACTTC.

The CDR3 DNA is TGTGCCAGCAGGGAGGGCTCAGCCGGGGAGCTGTTTTTT. This codes for CASREGSAGELFF. This chain joins TRBV11-3 and TRBJ2-2; perhaps TRBD2 as D (6 bases). Germline CDR1 SGHNT, CDR2 YENEEA. CDR3 size: 13 residues. V gave up 6 bases and J gave up 6 bases, with 11 bases separating them.

The chain combines TRBV10-3 with TRBJ1-5; D is perhaps TRBD1 (6 bases). The germline V and J ends were trimmed by 3 bases and 1 base, with 13 bases remaining between them. Germline CDR1 and CDR2: ENHRY and SYGVKD. The CDR3 contains 16 residues. The DNA of the CDR3 is TGTGCCATCAGTGACGACATTGGACAGAGCAATCAGCCCCAGCATTTT. It specifies CAISDDIGQSNQPQHF.

The chain employs TRBV30 and TRBJ2-2; D unresolved. Germline CDR1 is GTSNPN and CDR2 is SVGIG (reference sequence). Trimming stripped 0 bases from V and 2 bases from J, with 10 bases between. The CDR3 is 15 residues long. The CDR3 DNA reads as TGTGCCTGGAGTGTTAAGACGGATAACACCGGGGAGCTGTTTTTT. It yields the protein CAWSVKTDNTGELFF.

The chain combines TRBV6-5 with TRBJ1-1; possible D gene TRBD1, 5 bases. The V end lost 6 bases, the J end lost 1 base, and 9 bases lay between the germline ends. CDR1 and CDR2 from the germline V gene are MNHEY and SVGAGI. This CDR3 comprises 13 residues. The CDR3 nucleotides read TGTGCCAGCAGATTTACAGGGAACACTGAAGCTTTCTTT. This translates into CASRFTGNTEAFF.

The chain is built from TRBV5-4 and TRBJ1-4, with TRBD1 matching 9 bases. The CDR3 is 16 amino acids. Germline CDR1 is SGHNT and CDR2 is YYREEE (reference sequence). The V gene end was trimmed by 4 bases and the J gene end by 7 bases; junction bases not matched to a gene: 11. The CDR3 bases are TGTGCCAGCAGCCTAGGACAGGGGAGAGGTAGTGAAAAACTGTTTTTT. Its translation: CASSLGQGRGSEKLFF.

This clone appeared once. The V call is TRBV7-3, the J call TRBJ2-1; no clear D. Trimming pared 2 bases from V and 5 bases from J, leaving 7 bases between. The CDR3 totals 13 residues. Looked up from germline, CDR1 is SGHTA and CDR2 is FQGTGA. The CDR3 bases are TGTGCCAGCAGCTTATCAGCCAACAATGAGCAGTTCTTC. Translating it yields CASSLSANNEQFF.

The V and J genes are TRBV5-8 and TRBJ1-5, with D possibly matching TRBD1 (5 bases). CDR1 is SGHTS, CDR2 YDEGEE, per germline. CDR3 length: 14 residues. The V end was cut by 4 bases, the J end by 6 bases, with 14 bases between. The CDR3 protein is CASSPGVYGQPQHF. CDR3 nucleotide sequence: TGTGCCAGCAGCCCGGGGGTCTACGGTCAGCCCCAGCATTTT.